What follows are 10 T cell receptor beta chains derived from one specimen sequenced in a study of OX40 agonist ivuxolimab in advanced cancers. The table came from immunoSEQ multiplex PCR; TCRdb's copy has only in-frame clones and leaves some out. The sample lists about 60,000 clones, about 89% occurring once. The sequences come from CD4+ or CD8+ T cells sorted from blood, collected in a trial of the OX40 agonist ivuxolimab. The origin of the receptors is an adult with an advanced solid tumor such as melanoma, head and neck, liver or kidney cancer.

This chain links TRBV9 with TRBJ2-3; D gene uncertain. The CDR3 runs to 15 residues. The germline gives CDR1 SGDLS, CDR2 YYNGEE. V gave up 0 bases and J gave up 1 base, with 9 bases separating them. CDR3 sequence (DNA): TGTGCCAGCAGCGTAGGGGCGTCTCGCACAGATACGCAGTATTTT. Amino acids: CASSVGASRTDTQYF.

The rearrangement links TRBV27 to TRBJ2-7; unclear D gene. The ends were cut back, 0 bases at V and 1 base at J, with 7 bases in the middle. CDR3 length equals 14 residues. CDR1 MNHEY and CDR2 SMNVEV come from the germline V gene (reference sequence). CDR3 DNA: TGTGCCAGCAGTTTATCGGGCGCTTCCTACGAGCAGTACTTC. Translated: CASSLSGASYEQYF.

Points on this clone: Given a far larger clone just one base away, this is likely a sequencing read error. The CDR3 DNA follows: TGCAGCGGAAAAGGGGGGGGCGACACCGGGGAGCTGTTTTTT. It is translated as CSGKGGGDTGELFF. The rearrangement uses TRBV29-1 and TRBJ2-2, with D perhaps matching TRBD2 (7 bases). CDR3 size: 14 residues. Germline V gives CDR1 SQVTM, CDR2 ANQGSEA. Between the trimmed V and J ends, which lost 7 bases and 3 bases, there was a span of 15 bases.

The chain has TRBV4-1 and TRBJ2-1; 11 positions match TRBD2. Trimming cost V 4 bases and J 9 bases; bases outside gene matches: 8. Per the germline V gene, CDR1 is MGHRA and CDR2 is YSYEKL. CDR3 length equals 15 residues. Here the CDR3 reads CASSRLSGRAGEQFF. The CDR3 DNA reads TGCGCCAGCAGCCGTCTTAGCGGGAGGGCCGGTGAGCAGTTCTTC.

The chain has TRBV28 and TRBJ1-5; tentatively, D is TRBD1 (5 bases). Germline CDR1 is MDHEN and CDR2 is SYDVKM. This CDR3 has 15 amino acids. Between the trimmed V and J ends, which lost 6 bases and 5 bases, there was a span of 17 bases. The CDR3 nucleotides are TGTGCCAGCAGCTCGCCCCTGGGGGTCGATCAGCCCCAGCATTTT. Translated: CASSSPLGVDQPQHF.

The J gene is TRBJ1-1, the V gene TRBV2; a weak D match, TRBD1 (5 bases). V dropped 6 bases and J dropped 7 bases, with 9 bases sitting between them. There are 11 residues in the CDR3. Germline assignment: CDR1 SNHLY and CDR2 FYNNEI. In DNA form, the CDR3 reads TGTGCCAGCAGGACAGTACTTGAAGCTTTCTTT. This gives the protein CASRTVLEAFF.

The chain uses TRBV5-1 and TRBJ2-7; tentatively, D is TRBD1 or TRBD2 (5 bases each). The germline CDR1 and CDR2 sequences are SGHRS and YFSETQ. Trimming removed 0 bases at V and 5 bases at J, with 15 bases between. The CDR3 length is 15 residues. CDR3 coding DNA: TGCGCCAGCAGCTTGGTTGGGGGAGTTCCCAACGAGCAGTACTTC. Translation gives CASSLVGGVPNEQYF.

The CDR3 DNA sequence: TGCGCCAGCAGTCAAGGAGGGGGGGACAGGGCTACTGGCTACACCTTC. Protein product: CASSQGGGDRATGYTF. This chain links TRBV23-1 with TRBJ1-2; TRBD1 matches at 9 bases. TRBV23-1 is an open reading frame whose function is uncertain. The length of the CDR3 is 16 residues. V was clipped by 2 bases and J by 7 bases; unmatched bases: 11.

The chain combines TRBV19 with TRBJ2-1; TRBD2 matches 7 bases. The CDR3 loop spans 16 amino acids. Germline V gives CDR1 LNHDA, CDR2 SQIVND (reference sequence). The trim removed 1 base at V and 9 bases at J, leaving 12 bases unmatched. CDR3: CASSIGTSGALSEQFF. CDR3 sequence (DNA): TGTGCCAGTAGTATAGGGACTAGTGGGGCCCTATCTGAGCAGTTCTTC.

The genes are TRBV16 and TRBJ2-7, with D maybe TRBD2 (5 bases). Germline assignment: CDR1 KGHSY and CDR2 FQNENV. The V gene lost 0 bases and the J gene lost 5 bases, with 8 bases spanning the gap. The CDR3 is 13 amino acids. The CDR3 here is CASSQSEGHEQYV. As DNA, the CDR3 is TGTGCCAGCAGCCAATCTGAGGGCCACGAGCAGTACGTC.